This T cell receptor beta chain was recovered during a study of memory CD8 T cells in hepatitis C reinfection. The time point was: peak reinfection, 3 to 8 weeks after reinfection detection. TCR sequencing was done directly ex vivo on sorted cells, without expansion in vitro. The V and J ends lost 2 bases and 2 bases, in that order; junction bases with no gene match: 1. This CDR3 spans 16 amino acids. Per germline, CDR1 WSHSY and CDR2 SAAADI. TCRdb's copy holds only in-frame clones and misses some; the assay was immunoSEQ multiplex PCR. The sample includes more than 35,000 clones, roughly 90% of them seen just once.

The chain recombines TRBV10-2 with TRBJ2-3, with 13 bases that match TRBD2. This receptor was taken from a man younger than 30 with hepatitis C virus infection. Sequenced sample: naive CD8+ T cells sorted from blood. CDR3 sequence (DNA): TGCGCCAGCAGTGAGGGACTAGCGGGAGACACAGATACGCAGTATTTT. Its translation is CASSEGLAGDTDTQYF.